This T cell receptor (beta chain) stems from a study of blood T cell repertoires in COVID-19. Overall study context: Sample material is recorded as cDNA or gDNA derived from T cells, B-cell-depleted T cells, or PBMCs.

Trimming cost V 3 bases and J 1 base, with 13 bases left between them. The germline V gene encodes CDR1 SGDLS and CDR2 YYNGEE. This CDR3 spans 15 amino acids. Participants were aged 18 to 89 years from 20 to 30 US areas. Cohorts were determined from participant-reported clinical history. Authors' processing steps: Counts of nucleated cells, estimated from reference gene primer amplification, were obtained. The data were produced by immunoSEQ multiplex PCR, yet TCRdb's version contains in-frame clones alone and is incomplete. The DNA was the basis for D and trimming; V, J and clone size are from that table. Counted here are around 200,000 clones, 85% occurring once; the ten biggest clones make up around 20%.

This clonotype was sampled from a middle-aged man who had recovered from COVID-19. Sequenced: PBMCs or T cells enriched from blood (not recorded which). V gene TRBV9 combines with J gene TRBJ1-1, with D perhaps TRBD1 (5 bases). The CDR3 loop reads CASSGEGAQNTEAFF. The CDR3, as DNA: TGTGCCAGCAGCGGCGAAGGGGCACAGAACACTGAAGCTTTCTTT.